This TCR beta chain stems from a study of blood T cell repertoires in COVID-19. The wider study: From the United States, Italy and Spain came samples of acute and convalescent COVID-19. PBMCs, B-cell-depleted T cells, or T cells were the source of the cDNA or gDNA that made up the material.

The V gene's germline CDR1 is SNHLY and CDR2 FYNNEI. The V and J ends lost 4 bases and 3 bases, in that order; junction bases with no gene match: 4. The CDR3 contains 15 residues. This clone has only a few counts. Original processing notes: Estimation of nucleated cell counts was performed using reference gene primer amplification. Data came from immunoSEQ multiplex PCR; TCRdb stores just in-frame clones and leaves some out. The D gene and trimming were derived from the DNA, and the V and J assignments and clone size from that table. The sample has over 200,000 clones, more than 75% seen once. The specimen sequenced was peripheral blood. This rearrangement joins TRBV2 to TRBJ1-2; TRBD1 matches at 11 bases. The receptor was derived from a woman between 50 and 59 years old with acute or convalescent COVID-19. This chain's CDR3 is CASSGRTGGDYGYTF. As DNA, the CDR3 is TGTGCCAGCAGTGGAAGGACAGGGGGCGACTATGGCTACACCTTC.